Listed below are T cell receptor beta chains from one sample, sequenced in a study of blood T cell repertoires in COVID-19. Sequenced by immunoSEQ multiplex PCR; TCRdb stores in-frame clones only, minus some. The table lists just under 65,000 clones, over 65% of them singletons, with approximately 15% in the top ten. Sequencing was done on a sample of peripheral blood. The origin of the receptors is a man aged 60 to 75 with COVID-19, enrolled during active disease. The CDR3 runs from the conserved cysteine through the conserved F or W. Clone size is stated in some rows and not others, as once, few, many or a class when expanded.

CASSVEPSGETQYF	.	TRBJ2-5	TRBV9
CASSAGLAEAFF	once	TRBJ1-1	TRBV2
CASSSPGTQYF	.	TRBJ2-5	TRBV6-5
CASSLGKGRVETQYF	.	TRBJ2-5	TRBV5-6
CSASRQGNTGELFF	.	TRBJ2-2	TRBV20-1
CASSRGLNTEAFF	.	TRBJ1-1	TRBV19
CASSLVGQGEREQYF	.	TRBJ2-7	TRBV5-1
CASTKGERLLYEQYF	.	TRBJ2-7	TRBV11-3
CASSEAMGAPSGNTIYF	.	TRBJ1-3	TRBV2
CASSLSTGTYEQYF	many	TRBJ2-7	TRBV3-1/TRBV3-2
CASSLMVSGNREQYF	.	TRBJ2-7	TRBV7-2
CASRLSSSQYF	few	TRBJ2-3	TRBV5-6
CAWSVPRSGTTIVHF	many	TRBJ1-2	TRBV30
CASSFLLAGGNEQYF	.	TRBJ2-7	TRBV11-2
CASTRDSDYSPLHF	.	TRBJ1-6	TRBV7-9
CASRAGTSNTGELFF	.	TRBJ2-2	TRBV2
CASSQGQPISPLHF	.	TRBJ1-6	TRBV28
CASSQGYGGRNIQYF	.	TRBJ2-4	TRBV4-1
CASRSPPDRGHADTQYF	.	TRBJ2-3	TRBV27
CASSLGTNEKLFF	.	TRBJ1-4	TRBV5-1
CASARTDNYEQYF	.	TRBJ2-7	TRBV4-2
CASSLIAGVETQYF	.	TRBJ2-5	TRBV5-4
CASSDTTGGGPGGYTF	.	TRBJ1-2	TRBV6-1
CASSLSGQRKETQYF	.	TRBJ2-5	TRBV19
CASSAGNSNQPQHF	.	TRBJ1-5	TRBV9
CASDISNSPLHF	.	TRBJ1-6	TRBV28
CASSPTPGGRREQYF	.	TRBJ2-7	TRBV5-1
CASVGAGNTGELFF	once	TRBJ2-2	TRBV5-5
CASAPSGSGANVLTF	.	TRBJ2-6	TRBV7-3
CASSLLRLAGDGELFF	few	TRBJ2-2	TRBV5-6
CSASGLLAGTQYF	.	TRBJ2-3	TRBV20-1
CASSPGTQFNEQFF	.	TRBJ2-1	TRBV7-6
CASRGTSGGARETQYF	few	TRBJ2-5	TRBV7-2
CATSVGQGEKLFF	.	TRBJ1-4	TRBV24-1
CAWMTGVEGYTF	once	TRBJ1-2	TRBV30
CASSAADSSGNTIYF	once	TRBJ1-3	TRBV6-5
CSVGQGVGNTIYF	.	TRBJ1-3	TRBV29-1
CASGTDRATVTEAFF	once	TRBJ1-1	TRBV12-5
CASSAYRGENIQYF	.	TRBJ2-4	TRBV7-9
CATSSMAGAEQYF	.	TRBJ2-7	TRBV15
CASSQHRRTSTDTQYF	.	TRBJ2-3	TRBV3-1/TRBV3-2
CASSIDLAASTEAFF	.	TRBJ1-1	TRBV19
CASSIYRGQGVLSNQPQHF	.	TRBJ1-5	TRBV19
CASSIDSGGNTGELFF	few	TRBJ2-2	TRBV19
CASTGTKAYEQYF	few	TRBJ2-7	TRBV3-1/TRBV3-2
CASSQTSVGGSTEAFF	.	TRBJ1-1	TRBV4-1
CASSQPGGDETQYF	.	TRBJ2-5	TRBV4-1
CAWRVFGGGNTIYF	.	TRBJ1-3	TRBV30
CASSFGQPLTDTQYF	.	TRBJ2-3	TRBV6-5
CASSSGTGYEKLFF	few	TRBJ1-4	TRBV6-2/TRBV6-3
CASTPGGGGRETQYF	.	TRBJ2-5	TRBV5-1
CASSARQEMNTEAFF	.	TRBJ1-1	TRBV2
CASSSRDRIYGYTF	.	TRBJ1-2	TRBV19
CASGLGLILGLAGGRTDTQYF	many	TRBJ2-3	TRBV12-5
CASSLNPRVLGIGTEAFF	.	TRBJ1-1	TRBV5-1